This is a list of T cell receptor delta chains from one sample in a study of gamma-delta chains in newborns, infants, children. TCRdb ran CATT on the reads. This sample has approximately 7,000 delta-chain clones, with about 11% found just once. Source material: blood. The receptors were sampled from a child who was a newborn, infant or young child, either healthy, febrile or measles-vaccinated (not recorded which). Both conserved end residues are part of each CDR3. The D gene is left open where the match is weak. Some rows mark clone size as missing; the rest say once, few, many or name a class of expanded clone.

V: TRDV2
D: TRDD3
size: few
J: TRDJ1
CDR3: CACDTVGGSEGTDKLIF
DNA: TGTGCCTGTGACACCGTTGGGGGATCCGAGGGCACCGATAAACTCATCTTT

V: TRDV2
D: TRDD3
size: few
J: TRDJ3
CDR3: CACDTVLGDASSWDTRQMFF
DNA: TGTGCCTGTGACACCGTGCTGGGGGACGCGAGCTCCTGGGACACCCGACAGATGTTTTTC

V: TRDV2
D: TRDD3
size: medium-sized
J: TRDJ1
CDR3: CACDLLGDTDKLIF
DNA: TGTGCCTGTGACCTTCTGGGGGACACCGATAAACTCATCTTT

V: TRDV2
D: TRDD3
size: -
J: TRDJ1
CDR3: CACDTAATRGIPGDRLIF
DNA: TGTGCCTGTGACACCGCAGCTACCCGGGGGATCCCTGGCGATAGACTCATCTTT

V: TRDV2
D: TRDD3
size: few
J: TRDJ3
CDR3: CACDTMGDTSSWDTRQMFF
DNA: TGTGCCTGTGACACCATGGGGGATACGAGCTCCTGGGACACCCGACAGATGTTTTTC

V: TRDV2
D: TRDD3
size: few
J: TRDJ3
CDR3: CACDSTGASSWDTRQMFF
DNA: TGTGCCTGTGACAGTACTGGGGCTAGCTCCTGGGACACCCGACAGATGTTTTTC

V: TRDV2
D: TRDD3
size: medium-sized
J: TRDJ3
CDR3: CACDTVLGDTRSWDTRQMFF
DNA: TGTGCCTGTGACACCGTACTGGGGGATACGCGGTCCTGGGACACCCGACAGATGTTTTTC

V: TRDV2
D: -
size: medium-sized
J: TRDJ1
CDR3: CACDTVTTPTDKLIF
DNA: TGTGCCTGTGACACTGTGACAACTCCCACCGATAAACTCATCTTT

V: TRDV2
D: TRDD3
size: -
J: TRDJ1
CDR3: CACDVLLGDLPTDKLIF
DNA: TGTGCCTGTGACGTACTACTGGGGGATCTTCCCACCGATAAACTCATCTTT

V: TRDV2
D: TRDD3
size: medium-sized
J: TRDJ1
CDR3: CACDTVGIREDDKLIF
DNA: TGTGCCTGTGACACCGTAGGGATACGGGAGGACGATAAACTCATCTTT

V: TRDV2
D: -
size: few
J: TRDJ1
CDR3: CACDTVSRGRQGKLIF
DNA: TGTGCCTGTGACACGGTTTCCCGGGGGCGTCAAGGTAAACTCATCTTT

V: TRDV2
D: -
size: medium-sized
J: TRDJ1
CDR3: CACDKINTDKLIF
DNA: TGTGCCTGTGACAAGATAAACACCGATAAACTCATCTTT

V: TRDV2
D: TRDD3
size: -
J: TRDJ3
CDR3: CACDTGTGGFSSWDTRQMFF
DNA: TGTGCCTGTGACACCGGGACTGGGGGATTTAGCTCCTGGGACACCCGACAGATGTTTTTC

V: TRDV2
D: TRDD3
size: -
J: TRDJ1
CDR3: CACDYWGIREYTDKLIF
DNA: TGTGCCTGTGACTACTGGGGGATACGTGAGTACACCGATAAACTCATCTTT

V: TRDV2
D: TRDD3
size: few
J: TRDJ3
CDR3: CACDTGGWSSRDTRQMFF
DNA: TGTGCCTGTGACACTGGGGGATGGAGCTCCCGGGACACCCGACAGATGTTTTTC

V: TRDV2
D: -
size: medium-sized
J: TRDJ1
CDR3: CACDTLSGSIYTDKLIF
DNA: TGTGCCTGTGACACCTTATCTGGATCGATTTACACCGATAAACTCATCTTT

V: TRDV2
D: TRDD3
size: medium-sized
J: TRDJ1
CDR3: CACDTWGIHKLIF
DNA: TGTGCCTGTGACACCTGGGGGATACATAAACTCATCTTT

V: TRDV2
D: -
size: few
J: TRDJ1
CDR3: CACDTVGRRTDKLIF
DNA: TGTGCCTGTGACACCGTGGGTCGCAGAACCGATAAACTCATCTTT

V: TRDV2
D: TRDD3
size: medium-sized
J: TRDJ1
CDR3: CACDGLLVGDTPDKLIF
DNA: TGTGCCTGTGATGGTCTTTTAGTGGGGGATACCCCCGATAAACTCATCTTT

V: TRDV2
D: -
size: few
J: TRDJ1
CDR3: CACDTSYLGIRDTDKLIF
DNA: TGTGCCTGTGACACTTCCTACCTGGGGATAAGGGACACCGATAAACTCATCTTT

V: TRDV2
D: TRDD3
size: medium-sized
J: TRDJ3
CDR3: CACDTGGYGSWDTRQMFF
DNA: TGTGCCTGTGACACTGGGGGATACGGATCCTGGGACACCCGACAGATGTTTTTC

V: TRDV2
D: TRDD3
size: medium-sized
J: TRDJ1
CDR3: CACDKVRVGDTPKSGDKLIF
DNA: TGTGCCTGTGACAAGGTTCGGGTGGGGGATACGCCAAAGTCCGGCGATAAACTCATCTTT

V: TRDV2
D: -
size: few
J: TRDJ3
CDR3: CACDTPGAISSRDTRQMFF
DNA: TGTGCCTGTGACACCCCGGGGGCCATTAGCTCCCGGGACACCCGACAGATGTTTTTC

V: TRDV2
D: TRDD3
size: -
J: TRDJ3
CDR3: CACDSLGDPSSWDTRQMFF
DNA: TGTGCCTGTGACTCGCTGGGGGATCCAAGCTCCTGGGACACCCGACAGATGTTTTTC

V: TRDV2
D: TRDD3
size: -
J: TRDJ1
CDR3: CACDTVEVGDTDKLIF
DNA: TGTGCCTGTGACACCGTCGAGGTGGGGGATACCGATAAACTCATCTTT

V: TRDV2
D: TRDD3
size: few
J: TRDJ1
CDR3: CACDKLGDRGDKLIF
DNA: TGTGCCTGTGACAAGCTGGGGGATAGAGGCGATAAACTCATCTTT

V: TRDV2
D: TRDD3
size: medium-sized
J: TRDJ3
CDR3: CACDTAHGGLSWDTRQMFF
DNA: TGTGCCTGTGACACCGCTCATGGGGGACTCTCCTGGGACACCCGACAGATGTTTTTC

V: TRDV2
D: -
size: -
J: TRDJ1
CDR3: CACDTVGYTDKLIF
DNA: TGTGCCTGTGACACCGTGGGATACACCGATAAACTCATCTTT

V: TRDV2
D: TRDD3
size: few
J: TRDJ1
CDR3: CACDSVLGDTRGNPDKLIF
DNA: TGTGCCTGTGACTCCGTACTGGGGGATACGCGGGGTAACCCCGATAAACTCATCTTT

V: TRDV2
D: TRDD3
size: -
J: TRDJ1
CDR3: CACDTVGGRKSTDKLIF
DNA: TGTGCCTGTGACACCGTTGGGGGAAGAAAGAGCACCGATAAACTCATCTTT

V: TRDV2
D: TRDD3
size: -
J: TRDJ3
CDR3: CACDSVLGDSPPWGTRQMFF
DNA: TGTGCCTGTGACTCCGTACTGGGGGATTCCCCGCCCTGGGGCACCCGACAGATGTTTTTC

V: TRDV2
D: TRDD3
size: -
J: TRDJ1
CDR3: CACDPAVVGDTRTPDKLIF
DNA: TGTGCCTGTGACCCTGCCGTGGTGGGGGATACGCGAACACCCGATAAACTCATCTTT

V: TRDV1
D: -
size: -
J: TRDJ1
CDR3: CALGEFPILGFTDKLIF
DNA: TGTGCTCTTGGGGAGTTCCCCATCCTAGGCTTCACCGATAAACTCATCTTT

V: TRDV2
D: TRDD3
size: few
J: TRDJ1
CDR3: CACDPVGGFWGTSYTDKLIF
DNA: TGTGCCTGTGACCCCGTAGGGGGCTTCTGGGGGACGTCGTACACCGATAAACTCATCTTT

V: TRDV2
D: -
size: few
J: TRDJ1
CDR3: CACDTLGLHTDKLIF
DNA: TGTGCCTGCGACACCTTGGGGCTCCACACCGATAAGCTCATCTTT

V: TRDV1
D: -
size: few
J: TRDJ1
CDR3: CALGGLTGSTDKLIF
DNA: TGCGCTCTTGGGGGTCTAACGGGGTCCACCGATAAACTCATCTTT

V: TRDV2
D: -
size: -
J: TRDJ1
CDR3: CACDSLGIADKLIF
DNA: TGTGCCTGTGACTCTCTGGGGATCGCCGATAAGCTCATCTTT

V: TRDV2
D: TRDD3
size: -
J: TRDJ1
CDR3: CACDTVTGGYVWTDKLIF
DNA: TGTGCCTGTGACACCGTGACCGGGGGATACGTATGGACCGATAAACTCATCTTT

V: TRDV2
D: TRDD3
size: -
J: TRDJ3
CDR3: CACDLSGGSWDTRQMFF
DNA: TGTGCCTGTGACCTATCTGGGGGATCCTGGGACACCCGACAGATGTTTTTC

V: TRDV2
D: TRDD3
size: -
J: TRDJ1
CDR3: CACDTGSLLGDKPDKLIF
DNA: TGTGCCTGTGACACCGGATCCTTACTGGGGGATAAGCCCGATAAACTCATCTTT

V: TRDV2
D: -
size: -
J: TRDJ1
CDR3: CACDTYGLRGGPPRPDKLIF
DNA: TGTGCCTGTGACACCTACGGACTAAGGGGAGGACCTCCGAGGCCCGATAAACTCATCTTC

V: TRDV2
D: TRDD3
size: -
J: TRDJ3
CDR3: CACDTVLGDTRSWDTRQMFF
DNA: TGTGCCTGTGACACCGTACTGGGGGATACGCGCTCCTGGGACACCCGACAGATGTTTTTC

V: TRDV2
D: TRDD3
size: few
J: TRDJ1
CDR3: CACNPLLLGDTSTDKLIF
DNA: TGTGCCTGTAATCCCCTCTTACTGGGGGATACATCCACCGATAAACTCATCTTT

V: TRDV2
D: TRDD3
size: large
J: TRDJ1
CDR3: CACDTLGENTDTDKLIF
DNA: TGTGCCTGTGACACATTGGGGGAGAATACAGACACCGATAAACTCATCTTT

V: TRDV2
D: TRDD3
size: few
J: TRDJ3
CDR3: CACGTGGCSSWDTRQMFF
DNA: TGTGCCTGTGGCACTGGGGGATGCAGCTCCTGGGACACCCGACAGATGTTTTTC

V: TRDV2
D: TRDD3
size: few
J: TRDJ1
CDR3: CACDELGDTDKLIF
DNA: TGTGCCTGTGACGAGCTGGGGGATACCGACAAACTCATCTTT

V: TRDV2
D: -
size: few
J: TRDJ3
CDR3: CACDPPGDSWDTRQMFF
DNA: TGTGCCTGTGACCCCCCCGGGGACTCCTGGGACACCCGACAGATGTTTTTC

V: TRDV2
D: TRDD3
size: -
J: TRDJ1
CDR3: CACDILGTYTDKLIF
DNA: TGTGCCTGTGACATACTGGGGACGTACACCGATAAACTCATCTTT

V: TRDV2
D: TRDD3
size: few
J: TRDJ1
CDR3: CACDILGDTGTDKLIF
DNA: TGTGCCTGTGACATACTGGGGGATACCGGAACCGATAAACTCATCTTT